The clone carrying this T cell receptor beta chain was seen only a few times. The data were obtained in a study of T cell responses to AZD1222 COVID-19 vaccine. The germline gives CDR1 LGHDT, CDR2 YNNKEL (reference sequence). The CDR3 consists of 13 residues. V dropped 5 bases and J dropped 13 bases, with 15 bases sitting between them. Using immunoSEQ multiplex PCR, the repertoire was profiled, and TCRdb retains in-frame clones only, with some absent. Seen here are hundreds of thousands of clones, around 93% observed once, and the top ten hold approximately 1%. Sequences were derived from peripheral blood, sampled on day 0 of MenACWY control vaccination. The sequence was obtained from an adult in good health. This sequence joins TRBV3-1 (or the pseudogene TRBV3-2) and TRBJ1-6; D gene ambiguous. The chain's CDR3 is CASSAGNPSPLHF. The DNA of the CDR3 is TGTGCCAGCAGCGCTGGGAACCCTTCGCCCCTCCACTTT.